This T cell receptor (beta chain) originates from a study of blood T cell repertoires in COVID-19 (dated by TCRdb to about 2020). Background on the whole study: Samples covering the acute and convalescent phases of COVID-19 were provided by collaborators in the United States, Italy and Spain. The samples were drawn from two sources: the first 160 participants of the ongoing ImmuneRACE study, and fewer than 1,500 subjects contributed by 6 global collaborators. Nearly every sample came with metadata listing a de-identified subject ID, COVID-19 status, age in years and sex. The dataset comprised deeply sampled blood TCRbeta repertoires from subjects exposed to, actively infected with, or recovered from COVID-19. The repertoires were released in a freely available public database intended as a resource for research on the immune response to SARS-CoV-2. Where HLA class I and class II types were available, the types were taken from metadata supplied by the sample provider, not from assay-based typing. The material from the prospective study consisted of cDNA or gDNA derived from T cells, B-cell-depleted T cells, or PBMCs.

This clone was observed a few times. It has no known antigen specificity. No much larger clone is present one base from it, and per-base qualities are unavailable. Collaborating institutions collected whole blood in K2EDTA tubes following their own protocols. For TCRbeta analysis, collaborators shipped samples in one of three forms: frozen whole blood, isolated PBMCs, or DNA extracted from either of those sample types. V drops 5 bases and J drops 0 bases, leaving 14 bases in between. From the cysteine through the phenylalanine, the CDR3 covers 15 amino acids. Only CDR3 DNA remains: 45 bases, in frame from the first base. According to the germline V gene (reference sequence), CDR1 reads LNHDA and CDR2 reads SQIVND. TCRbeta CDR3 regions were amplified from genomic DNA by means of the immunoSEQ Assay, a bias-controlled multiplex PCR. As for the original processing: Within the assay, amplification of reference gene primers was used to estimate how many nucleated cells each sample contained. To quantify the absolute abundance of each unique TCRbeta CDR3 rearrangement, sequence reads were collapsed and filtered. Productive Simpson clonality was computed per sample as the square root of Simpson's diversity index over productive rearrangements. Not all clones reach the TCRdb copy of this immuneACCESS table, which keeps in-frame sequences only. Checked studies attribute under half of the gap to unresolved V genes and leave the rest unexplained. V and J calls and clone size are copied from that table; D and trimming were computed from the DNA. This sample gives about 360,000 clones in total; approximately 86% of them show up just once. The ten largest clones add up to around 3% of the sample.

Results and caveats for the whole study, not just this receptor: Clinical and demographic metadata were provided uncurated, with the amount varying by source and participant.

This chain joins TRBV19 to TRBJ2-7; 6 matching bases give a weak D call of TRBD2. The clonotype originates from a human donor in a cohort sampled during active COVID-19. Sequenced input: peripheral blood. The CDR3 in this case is CASSEGLESSYEQYF. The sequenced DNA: TGTGCCAGTAGTGAGGGACTGGAGAGCTCCTACGAGCAGTACTTC.